This T cell receptor beta chain was recorded in a study of blood T cell repertoires in COVID-19. Study overall: T cells, B-cell-depleted T cells, or PBMCs provided the cDNA or gDNA that served as material.

In the original workflow: Reference gene primer amplification in the assay estimated nucleated cell counts. Sequenced by immunoSEQ multiplex PCR; TCRdb stores in-frame clones only, minus some. The DNA was the basis for D and trimming; V, J and clone size are from that table. The sample includes about 180,000 clones, around 76% of them seen just once. The sequence was obtained from a woman aged 70 to 79 with acute or convalescent COVID-19. The source material was peripheral blood.

CDR3 nucleotides: TGTGCCAGTAGTGCTAACAATGAGCAGTTCTTC. It specifies CASSANNEQFF. This chain uses TRBV19 with TRBJ2-1; no firm D call. The CDR3 loop spans 11 amino acids. Germline CDR1 and CDR2: LNHDA and SQIVND (reference sequence). V lost 5 bases and J lost 5, with 4 bases in between.